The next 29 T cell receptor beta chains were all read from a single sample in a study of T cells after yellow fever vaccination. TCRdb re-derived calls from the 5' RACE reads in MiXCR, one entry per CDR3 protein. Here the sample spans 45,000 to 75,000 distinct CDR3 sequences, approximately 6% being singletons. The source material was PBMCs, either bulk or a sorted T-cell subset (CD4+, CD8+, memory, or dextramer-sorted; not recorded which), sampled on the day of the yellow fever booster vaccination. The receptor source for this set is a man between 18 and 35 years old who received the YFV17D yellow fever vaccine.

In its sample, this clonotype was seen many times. The DNA of the CDR3 is TGTGCCAGCAGCGTGGGCGACAGCTCCTACGAGCAGTACTTC. Its translation is CASSVGDSSYEQYF. The chain carries TRBV9 and TRBJ2-7, with D perhaps TRBD1 (5 bases). The CDR3 runs to 14 residues. Germline lookup yields CDR1 SGDLS and CDR2 YYNGEE. Deletions cut 2 bases from V and 0 bases from J, with 9 bases between.

Written as DNA, the CDR3 is TGCGCCAGCAGCTTGATGACTATGGGGGAGACCCAGTACTTC. As protein: CASSLMTMGETQYF. The chain couples TRBV5-1 to TRBJ2-5; a possible D gene is TRBD2 (5 bases). Trimming shortened V by 1 base and J by 5 bases, and 12 bases separated the two germline ends. The V gene's germline CDR1 is SGHRS and CDR2 YFSETQ. CDR3 length: 14 amino acids.

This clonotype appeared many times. The CDR3 bases are TGTGCCAGCGGGGTCGGTGGAGAAAAACTGTTTTTT. Amino acids: CASGVGGEKLFF. The J gene is TRBJ1-4, the V gene TRBV12-3 or TRBV12-4; D unresolved. This CDR3 contains 12 residues. Trimming stripped 8 bases from V and 8 bases from J, with 12 bases between.

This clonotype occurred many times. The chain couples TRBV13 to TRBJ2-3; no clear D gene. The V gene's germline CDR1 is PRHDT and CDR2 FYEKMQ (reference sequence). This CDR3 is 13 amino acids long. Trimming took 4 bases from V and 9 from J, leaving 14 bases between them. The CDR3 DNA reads TGTGCCAGCAGCTCAGAGGCATCCTCAACGCAGTATTTT. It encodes CASSSEASSTQYF.

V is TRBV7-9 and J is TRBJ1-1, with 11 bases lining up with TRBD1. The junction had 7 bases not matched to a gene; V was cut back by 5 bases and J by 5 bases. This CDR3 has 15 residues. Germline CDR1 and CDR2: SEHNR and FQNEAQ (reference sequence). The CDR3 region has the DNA TGTGCCAGCAGCGCGGGACAGGGGGTGTTTACTGAAGCTTTCTTT. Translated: CASSAGQGVFTEAFF.

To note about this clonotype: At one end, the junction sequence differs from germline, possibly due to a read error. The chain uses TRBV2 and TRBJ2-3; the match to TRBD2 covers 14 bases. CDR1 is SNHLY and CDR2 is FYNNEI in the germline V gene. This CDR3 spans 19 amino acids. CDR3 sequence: CASSVVRTSGGSSTDTEYF. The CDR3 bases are TGTGCCAGCAGTGTGGTGAGGACTAGCGGGGGGTCTAGCACAGATACGGAGTATTTT.

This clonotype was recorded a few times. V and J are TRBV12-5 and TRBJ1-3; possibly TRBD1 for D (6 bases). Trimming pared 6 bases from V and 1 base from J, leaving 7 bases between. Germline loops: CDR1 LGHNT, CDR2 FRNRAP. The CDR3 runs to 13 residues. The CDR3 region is CASGQGSGNTIYF. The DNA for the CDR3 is TGTGCTAGTGGACAGGGTTCTGGAAACACCATATATTTT. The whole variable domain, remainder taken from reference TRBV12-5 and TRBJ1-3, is DARVTQTPRHKVTEMGQEVTMRCQPILGHNTVFWYRQTMMQGLELLAYFRNRAPLDDSGMPKDRFSAEMPDATLATLKIQPSEPRDSAVYFCASGQGSGNTIYFGEGSWLTVV.

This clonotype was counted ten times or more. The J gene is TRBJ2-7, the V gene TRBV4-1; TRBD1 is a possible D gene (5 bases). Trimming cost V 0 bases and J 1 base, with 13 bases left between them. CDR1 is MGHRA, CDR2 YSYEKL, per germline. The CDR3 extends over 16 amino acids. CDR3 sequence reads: CASSQDPLRGSYEQYV. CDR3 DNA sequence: TGCGCCAGCAGCCAAGACCCATTAAGGGGATCCTACGAGCAGTACGTC.

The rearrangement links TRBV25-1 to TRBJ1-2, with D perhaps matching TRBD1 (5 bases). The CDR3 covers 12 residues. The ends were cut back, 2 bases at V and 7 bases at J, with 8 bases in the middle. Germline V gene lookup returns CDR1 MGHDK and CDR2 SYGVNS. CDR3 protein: CASSEGASGYTF. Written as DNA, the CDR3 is TGTGCCAGCAGTGAAGGGGCTAGTGGCTACACCTTC.

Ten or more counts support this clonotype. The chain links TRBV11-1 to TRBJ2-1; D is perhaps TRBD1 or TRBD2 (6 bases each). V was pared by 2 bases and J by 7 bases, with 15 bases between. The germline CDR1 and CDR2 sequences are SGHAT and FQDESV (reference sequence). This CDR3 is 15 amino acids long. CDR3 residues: CASSLSRGLRNEQFF. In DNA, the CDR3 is TGTGCCAGCAGCTTATCCCGGGGGCTTAGGAATGAGCAGTTCTTC.

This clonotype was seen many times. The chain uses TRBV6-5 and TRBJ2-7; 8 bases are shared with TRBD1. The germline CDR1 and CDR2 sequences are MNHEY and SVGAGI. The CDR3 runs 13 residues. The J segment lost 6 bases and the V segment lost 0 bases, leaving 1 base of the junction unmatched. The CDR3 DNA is TGTGCCAGCAGTTACTCGACAGGGGCCGAGCAGTACGTC. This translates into CASSYSTGAEQYV.

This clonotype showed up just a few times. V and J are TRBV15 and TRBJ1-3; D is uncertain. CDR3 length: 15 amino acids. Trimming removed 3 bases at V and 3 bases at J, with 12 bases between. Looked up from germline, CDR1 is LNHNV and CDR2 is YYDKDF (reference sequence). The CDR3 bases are TGTGCCACCAGCAGTCGGTTGGGGAATGGAAACACCATATATTTT. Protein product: CATSSRLGNGNTIYF.

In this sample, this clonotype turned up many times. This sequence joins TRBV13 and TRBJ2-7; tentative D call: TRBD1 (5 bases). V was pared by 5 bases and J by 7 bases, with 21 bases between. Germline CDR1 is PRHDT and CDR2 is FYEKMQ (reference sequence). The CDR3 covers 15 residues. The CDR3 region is CASSRARADSEEQYF. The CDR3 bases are TGTGCCAGCAGCCGAGCAAGAGCCGACAGCGAGGAGCAGTACTTC.

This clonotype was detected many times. CDR3 in amino acids: CAISEPGGNQPQHF. The DNA of the CDR3 is TGTGCCATCAGTGAGCCGGGGGGCAATCAGCCCCAGCATTTT. The V and J genes are TRBV10-3 and TRBJ1-5; TRBD1 might be the D (5 bases). Trimming removed 2 bases at V and 2 bases at J, with 7 bases between. CDR1 is ENHRY, CDR2 SYGVKD, per germline. This CDR3 contains 14 residues.

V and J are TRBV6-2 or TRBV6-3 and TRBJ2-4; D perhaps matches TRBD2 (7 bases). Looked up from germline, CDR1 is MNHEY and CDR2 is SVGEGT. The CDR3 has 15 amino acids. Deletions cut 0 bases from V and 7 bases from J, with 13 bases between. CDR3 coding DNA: TGTGCCAGCAGTTACTCGATCGGGGGGCGGAACATTCAGTACTTC. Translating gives CASSYSIGGRNIQYF.

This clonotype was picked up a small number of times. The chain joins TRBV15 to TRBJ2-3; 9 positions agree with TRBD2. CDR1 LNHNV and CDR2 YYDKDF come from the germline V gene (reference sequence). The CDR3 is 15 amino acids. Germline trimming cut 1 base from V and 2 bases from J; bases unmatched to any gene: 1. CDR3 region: CATSRGGGATDTQYF. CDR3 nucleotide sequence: TGTGCCACCAGCAGAGGCGGGGGGGCCACAGATACGCAGTATTTT.

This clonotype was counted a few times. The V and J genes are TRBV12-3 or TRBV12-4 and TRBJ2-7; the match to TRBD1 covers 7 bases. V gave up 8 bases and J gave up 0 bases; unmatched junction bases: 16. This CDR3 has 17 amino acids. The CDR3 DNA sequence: TGTGCCAGCGGGTCTAGGGGGCGGATCGGCCTCTCCTACGAGCAGTACTTC. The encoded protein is CASGSRGRIGLSYEQYF.

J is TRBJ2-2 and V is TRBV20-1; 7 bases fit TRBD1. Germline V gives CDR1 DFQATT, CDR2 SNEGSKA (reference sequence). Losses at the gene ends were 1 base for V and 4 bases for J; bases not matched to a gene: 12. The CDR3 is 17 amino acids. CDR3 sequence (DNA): TGCAGTGCTAGAGTCCTCCCCTCACAGGGGCCCACCGGGGAGCTGTTTTTT. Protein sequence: CSARVLPSQGPTGELFF.

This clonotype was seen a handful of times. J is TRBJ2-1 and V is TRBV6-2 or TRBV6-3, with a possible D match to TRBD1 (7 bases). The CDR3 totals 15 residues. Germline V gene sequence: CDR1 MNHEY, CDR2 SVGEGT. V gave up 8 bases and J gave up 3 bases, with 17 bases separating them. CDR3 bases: TGTGCCAGCGGGGCGGAGGGGGCAGGCTACAATGAGCAGTTCTTC. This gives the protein CASGAEGAGYNEQFF.

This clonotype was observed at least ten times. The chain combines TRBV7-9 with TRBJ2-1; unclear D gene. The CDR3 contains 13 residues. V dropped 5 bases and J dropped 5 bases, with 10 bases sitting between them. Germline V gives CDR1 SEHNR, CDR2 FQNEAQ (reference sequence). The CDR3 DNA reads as TGTGCCAGCAGCGGCAAGGGCCACAATGAGCAGTTCTTC. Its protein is CASSGKGHNEQFF.

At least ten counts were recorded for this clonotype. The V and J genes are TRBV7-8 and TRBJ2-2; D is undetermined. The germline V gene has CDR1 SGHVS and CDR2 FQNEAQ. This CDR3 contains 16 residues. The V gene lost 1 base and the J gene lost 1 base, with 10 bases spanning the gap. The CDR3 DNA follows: TGTGCCAGCAGCTTAGATCAAGCGCGGAACACCGGGGAGCTGTTTTTT. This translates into CASSLDQARNTGELFF.

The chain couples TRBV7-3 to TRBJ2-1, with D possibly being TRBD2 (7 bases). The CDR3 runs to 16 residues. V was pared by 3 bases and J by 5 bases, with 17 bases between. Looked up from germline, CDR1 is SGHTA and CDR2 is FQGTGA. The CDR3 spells CASSFGGPGTDNEQFF. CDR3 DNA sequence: TGTGCCAGCAGCTTCGGGGGGCCAGGGACTGACAATGAGCAGTTCTTC.

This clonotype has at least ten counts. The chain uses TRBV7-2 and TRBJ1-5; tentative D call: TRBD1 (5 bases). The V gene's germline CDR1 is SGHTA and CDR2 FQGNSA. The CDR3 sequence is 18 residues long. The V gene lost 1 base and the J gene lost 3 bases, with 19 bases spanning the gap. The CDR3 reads CASSLGSRGAVVNQPQHF. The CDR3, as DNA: TGTGCCAGCAGCTTAGGATCTAGGGGCGCCGTGGTCAATCAGCCCCAGCATTTT.

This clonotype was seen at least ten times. For the CDR3, the DNA is TGTGCCAGCACCGACGGGATAGCGGGGGTTTTCGGTACGCAGTATTTT. Its translation: CASTDGIAGVFGTQYF. The gene calls are TRBV6-5 and TRBJ2-3, with 9 nucleotides matching TRBD2. The CDR3 has 16 residues. The J segment lost 8 bases and the V segment lost 7 bases, leaving 16 bases of the junction unmatched. Germline values: CDR1 MNHEY, CDR2 SVGAGI.

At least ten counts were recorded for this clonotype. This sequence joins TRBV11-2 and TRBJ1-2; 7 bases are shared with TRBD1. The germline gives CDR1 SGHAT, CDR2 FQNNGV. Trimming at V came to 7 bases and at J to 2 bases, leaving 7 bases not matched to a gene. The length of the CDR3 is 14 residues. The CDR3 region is CASTRQGGNYGYTF. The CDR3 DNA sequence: TGTGCCAGCACTCGACAGGGAGGAAACTATGGCTACACCTTC.

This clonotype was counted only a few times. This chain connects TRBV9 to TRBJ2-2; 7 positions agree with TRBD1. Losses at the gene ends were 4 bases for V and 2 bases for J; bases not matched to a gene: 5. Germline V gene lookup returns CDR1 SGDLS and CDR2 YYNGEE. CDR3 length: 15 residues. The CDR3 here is CASSSRDSNTGELFF. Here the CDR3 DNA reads TGTGCCAGCAGCTCCCGGGACAGCAACACCGGGGAGCTGTTTTTT.

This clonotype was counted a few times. CDR3 nucleotides: TGCGCCAGCAGCTTGGGTCTGGTTGGGGGCTCCGAGCATACGCAGTATTTT. Protein product: CASSLGLVGGSEHTQYF. The rearrangement uses TRBV5-1 and TRBJ2-3; TRBD1 might be the D (6 bases). The length of the CDR3 is 17 residues. The ends were cut back, 0 bases at V and 7 bases at J, with 21 bases in the middle. Germline CDR1 is SGHRS and CDR2 is YFSETQ.

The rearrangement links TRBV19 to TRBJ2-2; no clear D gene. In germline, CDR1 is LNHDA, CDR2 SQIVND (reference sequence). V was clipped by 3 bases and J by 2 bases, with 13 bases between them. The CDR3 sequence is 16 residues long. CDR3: CASSMVRYSNTGELFF. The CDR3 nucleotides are TGTGCCAGTAGTATGGTCCGGTACAGCAACACCGGGGAGCTGTTTTTT.

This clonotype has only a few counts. This chain's CDR3 is CASSAGTGRGELFF. The CDR3 DNA reads TGTGCCAGCAGCGCCGGGACAGGGAGGGGGGAGCTGTTTTTT. V is TRBV28 and J is TRBJ2-2; 9 nucleotides match TRBD1. The trim removed 6 bases at V and 8 bases at J, leaving 7 bases unmatched. The CDR3 covers 14 residues. The germline V gene has CDR1 MDHEN and CDR2 SYDVKM.